These 3 T cell receptor beta chains came from one sample sequenced in a study of CD8+CD57+ T cells in acquired aplastic anemia. Previously, flow cytometry had revealed CD8+CD57+ cell expansion in the patients chosen for sequencing. Template material for TCR beta VDJ and CDR3 profiling consisted of genomic DNA. Each CDR3 protein gets one entry after TCRdb re-called the reads with MiXCR. Among more than 150,000 distinct CDR3 sequences listed, about 44% were seen once. Sample: sorted CD4+, CD8+, or CD8+CD57+ T cells (not recorded which) from PBMCs. The source of these receptors is a human donor with aplastic anemia.

There are many counts of this clonotype. The J gene is TRBJ2-3, the V gene TRBV12-5; D is unresolved. From germline, CDR1 is LGHNT and CDR2 FRNRAP. CDR3 length equals 12 residues. V was trimmed by 2 bases and J by 5 bases, leaving 5 bases between them. This chain's CDR3 is CASGLSIDTQYF. CDR3 nucleotides: TGTGCTAGTGGTTTGTCGATAGATACGCAGTATTTT.

This clonotype has more than one count but fewer than ten. V usage is TRBV18 and J usage is TRBJ2-7; 9 bases match TRBD1. Unmatched junction bases numbered 8, after V lost 0 bases and J lost 5 bases. In germline, CDR1 is KGHSH, CDR2 LQKENI. The CDR3 is made up of 16 amino acids. The CDR3 protein is CASSPPTGTGRHEQYF. The CDR3 bases are TGTGCCAGCTCACCACCGACGGGGACAGGGAGACACGAGCAGTACTTC.

This clonotype has at least ten counts. In DNA, the CDR3 is TGTGCCACCAGTGACACCAGGGCGGCGGATACGCAGTATTTT. This gives the protein CATSDTRAADTQYF. The chain couples TRBV24-1 to TRBJ2-3, with D possibly being TRBD1 (5 bases). The CDR3 length is 14 residues. Trimming took off 4 bases at V and 6 bases at J, with 13 bases between the two ends. Germline CDR1 and CDR2: KGHDR and SFDVKD.